The entry below gives a single TCR beta chain sequence along with its context. Its antigen is not known. This record comes from a study of breast tumors, draining lymph nodes, adjacent tissues. The V gene's germline CDR1 is SQVTM and CDR2 ANQGSEA. The CDR3 has 13 amino acids. V lost 4 bases, J lost 0 bases, and 7 bases lay in between. Study results and limitations: Compared with lymph nodes, tumors were less diverse; compared with nontumor tissue, more.

TCRdb re-called the multiplex PCR reads through MiXCR, storing one row per CDR3 protein. Altogether about 230,000 distinct CDR3 sequences are present, about 34% being singletons, with the ten largest covering more than 1.3%. Samples came from axillary lymph nodes draining the breast cancer. The rearrangement uses TRBV29-1 and TRBJ1-3; D not certain. Specimen: axillary lymph node tissue. This clonotype originated in a female donor with breast cancer. Some clones in this sample may be carry-over from other donors' samples. The CDR3, as DNA: TGCAGCGTTGGGGTGTACTCTGGAAACACCATATATTTT. It yields the protein CSVGVYSGNTIYF. Full variable domain (missing parts from reference TRBV29-1 and TRBJ1-3): SAVISQKPSRDICQRGTSLTIQCQVDSQVTMMFWYRQQPGQSLTLIATANQGSEATYESGFVIDKFPISRPNLTFSTLTVSNMSPEDSSIYLCSVGVYSGNTIYFGEGSWLTVV.